A selection of T cell receptor beta chains follows, all from one sample in a study of cytomegalovirus exposure and HLA in healthy donors. Clones were sequenced by immunoSEQ multiplex PCR, and TCRdb holds only the in-frame ones, with some missing. The table includes 170,000 or so clones, about four fifths detected once. The sequencing sample was made of PBMCs. The receptors stem from a woman aged 18-29 years in good health and CMV-seropositive. Each CDR3 is given with its conserved first and last residue. D genes are given only for firm matches. The listing skips clone size in some rows; elsewhere it reads once, few, many or a size class.

V,D,size,J,length,CDR3,DNA
TRBV6-1,TRBD2,once,TRBJ2-5,13,CASRKRGEETQYF,TGTGCCAGCAGAAAGCGGGGGGAAGAGACCCAGTACTTC
TRBV7-8,.,.,TRBJ1-1,16,CASSLDKGGGALEAFF,TGTGCCAGCAGCTTAGATAAGGGGGGAGGGGCGTTAGAAGCTTTCTTT
TRBV5-4,.,.,TRBJ1-1,14,CASSLTAENTEAFF,TGTGCCAGCAGCTTGACAGCAGAGAACACTGAAGCTTTCTTT
TRBV11-2,TRBD2,.,TRBJ2-5,15,CASSLVGGGVETQYF,TGTGCCAGCAGCTTAGTTGGGGGGGGTGTTGAGACCCAGTACTTC
TRBV9,.,.,TRBJ2-3,13,CASSVEGTDTQYF,TGTGCCAGCAGCGTAGAGGGGACAGATACGCAGTATTTT
TRBV15,.,once,TRBJ1-2,15,CATSPKILANYGYTF,TGTGCCACCAGCCCGAAGATTCTAGCTAACTATGGCTACACCTTC
TRBV2,TRBD1,.,TRBJ2-1,16,CASREQPGQGFDEQFF,TGTGCCAGCAGGGAGCAACCGGGACAGGGGTTCGATGAGCAGTTCTTC
TRBV6-5,TRBD1,.,TRBJ2-7,14,CASSRDSLTYEQYF,TGTGCCAGCAGCCGGGACAGCTTAACCTACGAGCAGTACTTC
TRBV2,TRBD1,few,TRBJ1-5,14,CASSPDRGDQPQHF,TGTGCCAGCAGTCCAGACAGGGGGGATCAGCCCCAGCATTTT
TRBV6-4,.,many,TRBJ2-2,13,CASSEGDTGELFF,TGTGCCAGCAGTGAAGGAGACACCGGGGAGCTGTTTTTT
TRBV29-1,TRBD1,.,TRBJ1-3,13,CSVGQGGGNTIYF,TGCAGCGTCGGACAGGGAGGGGGAAACACCATATATTTT
TRBV6-5,TRBD2,.,TRBJ2-3,14,CASSSGNSGGTQYF,TGTGCCAGCAGTTCCGGAAATAGCGGGGGTACGCAGTATTTT
TRBV5-4,.,.,TRBJ2-5,15,CASSQPGAKQETQYF,TGTGCCAGCAGCCAGCCGGGAGCGAAGCAAGAGACCCAGTACTTC
TRBV6-1,.,many,TRBJ1-1,16,CASSEVRARGNTEAFF,TGTGCCAGCAGTGAGGTTCGCGCCAGGGGGAACACTGAAGCTTTCTTT
TRBV5-1,.,.,TRBJ1-5,15,CASSLEGMSVQPQHF,TGCGCCAGCAGCTTGGAGGGGATGTCGGTTCAGCCCCAGCATTTT
TRBV6-1,.,.,TRBJ1-5,13,CASSEAAYQPQHF,TGTGCCAGCAGTGAAGCGGCTTATCAGCCCCAGCATTTT
TRBV5-5,TRBD2,.,TRBJ2-1,13,CASSLAGGNEQFF,TGTGCCAGCAGCTTGGCCGGGGGGAATGAGCAGTTCTTC
TRBV28,TRBD1,.,TRBJ1-6,15,CASSTRDRENSPLHF,TGTGCCAGCAGCACCCGGGACAGGGAAAATTCACCCCTCCACTTT
TRBV7-6,TRBD2,few,TRBJ2-2,19,CASSQATSGGAFDTGELFF,TGTGCCAGCAGCCAAGCAACTAGCGGGGGGGCCTTTGACACCGGGGAGCTGTTTTTT
TRBV19,TRBD2,.,TRBJ2-5,12,CASMGLRETQYF,TGTGCCAGTATGGGACTACGGGAGACCCAGTACTTC
TRBV5-1,.,few,TRBJ2-5,14,CASSSAGAQETQYF,TGCGCCAGCAGCAGTGCGGGGGCCCAAGAGACCCAGTACTTC
TRBV5-1,.,.,TRBJ2-6,17,CASSLAGVNSGANVLTF,TGCGCCAGCAGCTTGGCCGGGGTGAACTCTGGGGCCAACGTCCTGACTTTC
TRBV10-3,.,few,TRBJ2-7,15,CAISGRGTPTYEQYF,TGTGCCATCAGTGGCCGGGGGACCCCTACCTACGAGCAGTACTTC
TRBV4-2,TRBD1,.,TRBJ1-2,16,CASSPSDRGRNDGYTF,TGTGCCAGCAGCCCCTCCGACAGGGGGAGAAACGATGGCTACACCTTC
TRBV6-5,TRBD1,.,TRBJ1-1,14,CASSRTGVGTEAFF,TGTGCCAGCAGTAGGACAGGGGTGGGCACTGAAGCTTTCTTT
TRBV10-2,.,.,TRBJ1-2,13,CASSERGGIGYTF,TGCGCCAGCAGTGAGAGGGGGGGGATTGGCTACACCTTC
TRBV7-3,.,.,TRBJ2-7,15,CASSLEVTTSYEQYF,TGTGCCAGCAGCTTAGAAGTGACAACCTCCTACGAGCAGTACTTC